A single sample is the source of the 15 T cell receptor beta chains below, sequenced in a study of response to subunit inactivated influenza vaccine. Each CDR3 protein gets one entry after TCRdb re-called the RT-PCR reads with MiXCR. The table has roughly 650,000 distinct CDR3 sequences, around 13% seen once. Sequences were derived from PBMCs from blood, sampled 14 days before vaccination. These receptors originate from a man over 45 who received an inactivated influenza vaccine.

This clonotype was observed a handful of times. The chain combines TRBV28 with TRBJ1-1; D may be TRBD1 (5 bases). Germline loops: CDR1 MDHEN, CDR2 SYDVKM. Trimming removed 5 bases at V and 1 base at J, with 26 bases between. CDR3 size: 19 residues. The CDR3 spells CASSRFSWGRQRANTEAFF. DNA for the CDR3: TGTGCCAGCAGTAGGTTTTCATGGGGACGGCAAAGGGCGAACACTGAAGCTTTCTTT. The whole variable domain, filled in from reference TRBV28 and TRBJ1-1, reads DVKVTQSSRYLVKRTGEKVFLECVQDMDHENMFWYRQDPGLGLRLIYFSYDVKMKEKGDIPEGYSVSREKKERFSLILESASTNQTSMYLCASSRFSWGRQRANTEAFFGQGTRLTVV.

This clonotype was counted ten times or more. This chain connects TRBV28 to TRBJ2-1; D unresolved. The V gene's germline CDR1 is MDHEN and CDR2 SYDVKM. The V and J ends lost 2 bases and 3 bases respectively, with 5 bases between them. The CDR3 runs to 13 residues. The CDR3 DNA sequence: TGTGCCAGCAGTTTAAACGGCTACAATGAGCAGTTCTTC. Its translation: CASSLNGYNEQFF.

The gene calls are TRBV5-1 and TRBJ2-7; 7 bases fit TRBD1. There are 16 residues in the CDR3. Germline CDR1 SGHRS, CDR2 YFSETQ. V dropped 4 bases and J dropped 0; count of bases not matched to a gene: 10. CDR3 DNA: TGCGCCAGCAGCCCGACGGACAGGTCTGACTCCTACGAGCAGTACTTC. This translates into CASSPTDRSDSYEQYF.

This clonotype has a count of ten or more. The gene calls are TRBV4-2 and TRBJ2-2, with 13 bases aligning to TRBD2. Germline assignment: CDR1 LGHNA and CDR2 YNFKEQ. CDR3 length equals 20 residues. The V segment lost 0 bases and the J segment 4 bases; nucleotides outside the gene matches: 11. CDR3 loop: CASSQEGMIGLAGVTGELFF. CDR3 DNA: TGTGCCAGCAGCCAAGAGGGAATGATTGGACTAGCGGGAGTCACCGGGGAGCTGTTTTTT.

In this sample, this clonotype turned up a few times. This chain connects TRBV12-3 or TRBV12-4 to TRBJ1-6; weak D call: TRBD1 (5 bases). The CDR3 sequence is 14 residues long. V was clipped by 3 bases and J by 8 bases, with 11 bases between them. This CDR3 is CASSLRGADSPLHF. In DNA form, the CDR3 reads TGTGCCAGCAGTTTGCGAGGGGCAGATTCACCCCTCCACTTT.

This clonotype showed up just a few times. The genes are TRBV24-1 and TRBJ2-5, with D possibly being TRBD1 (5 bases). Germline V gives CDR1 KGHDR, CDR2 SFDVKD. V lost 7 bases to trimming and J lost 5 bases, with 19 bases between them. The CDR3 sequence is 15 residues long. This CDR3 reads CATSSRWGVGETQYF. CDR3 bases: TGTGCCACCAGCAGCAGGTGGGGCGTCGGGGAGACCCAGTACTTC.

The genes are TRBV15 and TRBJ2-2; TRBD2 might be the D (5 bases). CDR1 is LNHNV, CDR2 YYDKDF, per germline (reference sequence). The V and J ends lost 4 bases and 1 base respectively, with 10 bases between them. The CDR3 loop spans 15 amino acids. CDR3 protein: CATSKYRENTGELFF. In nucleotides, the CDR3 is TGTGCCACCAGCAAATACCGGGAGAACACCGGGGAGCTGTTTTTT.

The CDR3 loop is CASSGQSVQETQYF. The CDR3, as DNA: TGCGCCAGCAGCGGGCAGTCGGTTCAAGAGACCCAGTACTTC. The rearrangement uses TRBV5-1 and TRBJ2-5; D not resolved. Germline CDR1 is SGHRS and CDR2 is YFSETQ. V lost 4 bases to trimming and J lost 2 bases, with 12 bases between them. The CDR3 extends over 14 amino acids.

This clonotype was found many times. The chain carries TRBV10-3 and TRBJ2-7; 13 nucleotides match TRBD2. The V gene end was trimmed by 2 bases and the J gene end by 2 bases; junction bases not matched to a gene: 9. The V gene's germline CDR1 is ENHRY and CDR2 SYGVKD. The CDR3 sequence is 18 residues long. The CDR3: CAISEMGLAGPWTYEQYF. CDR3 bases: TGTGCCATCAGTGAGATGGGACTAGCGGGGCCCTGGACCTACGAGCAGTACTTC.

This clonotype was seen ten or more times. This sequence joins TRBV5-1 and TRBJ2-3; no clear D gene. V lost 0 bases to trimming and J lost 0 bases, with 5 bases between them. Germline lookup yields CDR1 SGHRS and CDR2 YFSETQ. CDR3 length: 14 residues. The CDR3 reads CASSLGYSTDTQYF. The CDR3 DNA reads TGCGCCAGCAGCTTGGGGTACAGCACAGATACGCAGTATTTT.

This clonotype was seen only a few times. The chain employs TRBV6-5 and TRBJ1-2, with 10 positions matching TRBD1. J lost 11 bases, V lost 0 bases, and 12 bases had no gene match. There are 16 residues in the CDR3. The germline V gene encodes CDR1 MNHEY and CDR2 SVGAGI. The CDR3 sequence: CASSYSSRDRGSIYTF. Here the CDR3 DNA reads TGTGCCAGCAGTTACTCGAGCCGGGACAGGGGTTCTATTTACACCTTC.

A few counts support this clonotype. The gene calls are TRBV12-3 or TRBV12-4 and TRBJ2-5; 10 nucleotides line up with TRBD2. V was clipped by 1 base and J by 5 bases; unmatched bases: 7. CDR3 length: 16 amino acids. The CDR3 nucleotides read TGTGCCAGCAGTTTAGTAGCGGGGGGCCGGGGGGAGACCCAGTACTTC. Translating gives CASSLVAGGRGETQYF.

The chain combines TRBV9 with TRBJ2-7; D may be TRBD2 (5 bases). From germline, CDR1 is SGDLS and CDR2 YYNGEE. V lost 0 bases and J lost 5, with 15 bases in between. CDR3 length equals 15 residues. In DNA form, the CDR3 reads TGTGCCAGCAGCGTAGGGGTGAGGGTATCCCACGAGCAGTACTTC. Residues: CASSVGVRVSHEQYF.

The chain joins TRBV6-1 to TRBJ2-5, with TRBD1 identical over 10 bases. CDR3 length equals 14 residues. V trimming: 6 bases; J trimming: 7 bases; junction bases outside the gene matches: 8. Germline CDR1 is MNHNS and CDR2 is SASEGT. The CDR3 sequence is CASRPGQGTGTQYF. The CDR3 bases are TGTGCCAGCAGACCGGGACAGGGGACGGGGACCCAGTACTTC.

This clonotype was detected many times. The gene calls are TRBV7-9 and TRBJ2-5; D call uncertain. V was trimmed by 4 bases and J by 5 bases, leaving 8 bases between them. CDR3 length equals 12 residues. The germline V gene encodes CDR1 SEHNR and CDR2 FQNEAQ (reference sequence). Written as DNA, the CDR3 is TGTGCCAGCAGCTACCTGACGGAGACCCAGTACTTC. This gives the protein CASSYLTETQYF.